This T cell receptor beta chain originates from a study of identical twins. V lost 6 bases and J 8 bases, leaving 18 bases between the germline ends. The V gene's germline CDR1 is SGHTA and CDR2 FQGTGA. This CDR3 spans 14 amino acids. Using its own MiXCR run on the 5' RACE reads, TCRdb lists one record per CDR3 protein. The table records 350,000 to 500,000 distinct CDR3 sequences, around a sixth of them present only once. At least ten counts were recorded for this clonotype. The sample was naive T cells sorted from blood. The genes are TRBV7-3 and TRBJ2-3; possibly TRBD2 for D (6 bases). The source is a middle-aged man in good health. CDR3 residues: CASSQDGPRGTQYF. The CDR3 nucleotides are TGTGCCAGCAGTCAGGACGGACCGCGGGGTACGCAGTATTTT.